Below are 20 T cell receptor beta chains sequenced from a single sample in a study of blood T cells in healthy people across ages. The use of a sample-barcoded 5' primer and a J-beta primer mix characterized a second PCR of about 6 to 11 cycles. MiXCR, applied by TCRdb to the 5' RACE reads, yields one record per CDR3 protein. The profile shows hundreds of thousands of distinct CDR3 sequences, roughly 58% of them singletons. The sequencing sample was made of blood. The receptors shown here come from a man aged 55 to 70 in good health.

V is TRBV20-1 and J is TRBJ2-7; TRBD2 is a possible D gene (6 bases). Germline CDR1 is DFQATT and CDR2 is SNEGSKA (reference sequence). The CDR3 is 12 residues long. The V and J ends lost 5 bases and 3 bases respectively, with 11 bases between them. CDR3 protein: CSARDWSYEQYF. Here the CDR3 DNA reads TGCAGTGCTCGGGACTGGAGCTACGAGCAGTACTTC.

The V call is TRBV20-1, the J call TRBJ2-5; D unclear. V lost 3 bases to trimming and J lost 11 bases, with 19 bases between them. CDR3 length: 13 residues. Germline V gene sequence: CDR1 DFQATT, CDR2 SNEGSKA (reference sequence). The CDR3 protein is CSARVDGPYEQYF. The CDR3 nucleotides are TGCAGTGCTAGGGTGGACGGACCCTACGAACAGTACTTC.

A remark on this clonotype: Relative to the germline gene, one junction end is altered; a read error may explain this. The V call is TRBV6-5, the J call TRBJ1-1, with 11 bases that match TRBD1. In germline, CDR1 is MNHEY, CDR2 SVGAGI. CDR3 length: 14 residues. The CDR3 nucleotides read TGTGCCGGCAGCCGGGGACAGGGGGTTCGGGAAGCTTTCTTT. Translation gives CAGSRGQGVREAFF.

The chain combines TRBV5-1 with TRBJ2-4, with a tentative D call TRBD1 (5 bases). The J call may be faulty, since TRBJ2-7 better matches the DNA end. CDR1 is SGHRS and CDR2 is YFSETQ in the germline V gene. This CDR3 contains 17 residues. The CDR3: CASSLQPTGPGPYEQYF. In DNA form, the CDR3 reads TGCGCCAGCAGCTTACAGCCCACAGGCCCCGGTCCCTACGAGCAGTACTTC.

The table lists this clonotype with a few counts. The chain links TRBV29-1 to TRBJ2-5; the D is unclear. The CDR3 runs 14 residues. Trimming removed 8 bases at V and 3 bases at J, with 19 bases between. From germline, CDR1 is SQVTM and CDR2 ANQGSEA. Here the CDR3 reads CSSGSPLGKETQYF. The CDR3 DNA follows: TGCAGCTCCGGGTCCCCTCTTGGAAAAGAGACCCAGTACTTC.

The CDR3 DNA reads as TGTGCCAGCAGCGTATCGGGGGGCCAGGGCTACACCTTC. It specifies CASSVSGGQGYTF. The chain recombines TRBV9 with TRBJ1-2, with D possibly matching TRBD1 (6 bases). V was trimmed by 1 base and J by 8 bases, leaving 12 bases between them. The CDR3 loop spans 13 amino acids. The germline V gene encodes CDR1 SGDLS and CDR2 YYNGEE.

CDR3 bases: TGCAGCGGTGTTTTATATGGGGGTGAGCAGTTCTTC. Residues: CSGVLYGGEQFF. The chain has TRBV29-1 and TRBJ2-1; the D call may be TRBD1 or TRBD2 (5 bases each). Between the trimmed V and J ends, which lost 7 bases and 9 bases, there was a span of 16 bases. CDR1 SQVTM and CDR2 ANQGSEA come from the germline V gene. This CDR3 contains 12 residues.

The chain links TRBV7-2 to TRBJ2-7; possibly TRBD1 or TRBD2 for D (5 bases each). The CDR3 is 16 residues long. The germline V gene encodes CDR1 SGHTA and CDR2 FQGNSA. V was shortened by 5 bases and J by 1 base, with 18 bases between the two germline ends. CDR3 sequence (DNA): TGTGCCAGCAGCCGACGAGGGGTGGTCGGGTCCTACGAGCAGTACTTC. This sequence encodes CASSRRGVVGSYEQYF.

Only a few counts were recorded for this clonotype. V and J are TRBV3-1 and TRBJ2-7; 10 bases map to TRBD1. Germline-derived CDR1 and CDR2 are LGHDT and YNNKEL (reference sequence). The CDR3 is made up of 15 amino acids. The V gene end was trimmed by 0 bases and the J gene end by 7 bases; junction bases not matched to a gene: 6. The CDR3 region is CASSQDSGQGYEQYF. The CDR3 DNA is TGTGCCAGCAGCCAAGATTCGGGACAGGGGTATGAGCAGTACTTC.

The rearrangement uses TRBV5-1 and TRBJ2-5; D is possibly TRBD2 (5 bases). V was pared by 0 bases and J by 4 bases, with 10 bases between. CDR1 is SGHRS, CDR2 YFSETQ, per germline. CDR3 size: 14 residues. CDR3 nucleotide sequence: TGCGCCAGCAGCTTGGGGACTGGGTTAGAGACCCAGTACTTC. It encodes CASSLGTGLETQYF. Complete variable domain (other parts from reference TRBV5-1 and TRBJ2-5): KAGVTQTPRYLIKTRGQQVTLSCSPISGHRSVSWYQQTPGQGLQFLFEYFSETQRNKGNFPGRFSGRQFSNSRSEMNVSTLELGDSALYLCASSLGTGLETQYFGPGTRLLVL.

The chain recombines TRBV9 with TRBJ1-2; D is unclear. Germline V gene data show CDR1 as SGDLS and CDR2 as YYNGEE. Between the trimmed V and J ends, which lost 5 bases and 7 bases, there was a span of 21 bases. This CDR3 region has 15 residues. CDR3 residues: CASSPHREPLSGYTF. Written as DNA, the CDR3 is TGTGCCAGCAGTCCACATCGGGAGCCTCTAAGTGGCTACACCTTC.

The V call is TRBV7-2, the J call TRBJ1-2, with 12 bases that match TRBD1. This CDR3 spans 16 amino acids. Germline loops: CDR1 SGHTA, CDR2 FQGNSA. The V and J ends lost 1 base and 6 bases, in that order; junction bases with no gene match: 6. The CDR3 DNA is TGTGCCAGCAGCTTAGGAGGGACAGGGGGCAATAATGGCTACACCTTC. It is translated as CASSLGGTGGNNGYTF.

The chain carries TRBV6-2 or TRBV6-3 and TRBJ1-6; D not resolved. Germline V gene data show CDR1 as MNHEY and CDR2 as SVGEGT. The CDR3 extends over 14 amino acids. Trimming cost V 6 bases and J 7 bases, with 13 bases left between them. The CDR3 loop reads CASSRSRTNSPLHF. The CDR3 nucleotides read TGTGCCAGCAGCCGGAGTCGGACGAATTCACCCCTCCACTTT.

This sequence joins TRBV20-1 and TRBJ1-1; 8 nucleotides agree with TRBD1. Trimming cost V 6 bases and J 3 bases; bases outside gene matches: 9. CDR3 length: 14 residues. Germline V CDR1 and CDR2: DFQATT, SNEGSKA (reference sequence). CDR3 loop: CSAGTGREDTEAFF. The CDR3 DNA sequence: TGCAGTGCCGGGACAGGACGCGAGGACACTGAAGCTTTCTTT.

This clonotype was seen a few times. CDR3 loop: CASSGERRPQETQYF. CDR3 bases: TGCGCCAGCAGCGGTGAGCGGCGACCCCAAGAGACCCAGTACTTC. This rearrangement joins TRBV5-1 to TRBJ2-5; D might be TRBD2 (5 bases). The CDR3 covers 15 residues. Germline CDR1 SGHRS, CDR2 YFSETQ. V was shortened by 4 bases and J by 1 base, with 14 bases between the two germline ends.

V gene TRBV20-1 combines with J gene TRBJ2-1; 10 bases agree with TRBD1. The germline V gene has CDR1 DFQATT and CDR2 SNEGSKA (reference sequence). This CDR3 is 17 amino acids long. Trimming cost V 5 bases and J 1 base; bases outside gene matches: 11. The CDR3 DNA reads TGCAGTGCTGTCACCGGGACAGGGGAGAGGTCCTACAATGAGCAGTTCTTC. Its translation: CSAVTGTGERSYNEQFF.

V and J are TRBV29-1 and TRBJ1-5; TRBD1 is a possible D gene (5 bases). The CDR3 contains 14 residues. CDR1 and CDR2 from the germline V gene are SQVTM and ANQGSEA. The germline V and J ends were trimmed by 4 bases and 2 bases, with 12 bases remaining between them. The DNA for the CDR3 is TGCAGCGTTGCTGACAGCGGTGGCAATCAGCCCCAGCATTTT. This gives the protein CSVADSGGNQPQHF. Together with reference TRBV29-1 and TRBJ1-5, the CDR3 gives the full variable domain: SAVISQKPSRDICQRGTSLTIQCQVDSQVTMMFWYRQQPGQSLTLIATANQGSEATYESGFVIDKFPISRPNLTFSTLTVSNMSPEDSSIYLCSVADSGGNQPQHFGDGTRLSIL.

The chain combines TRBV5-1 with TRBJ2-3; D uncertain. V was clipped by 0 bases and J by 1 base, with 9 bases between them. Germline V gene data show CDR1 as SGHRS and CDR2 as YFSETQ. The CDR3 length is 15 residues. The CDR3 nucleotides read TGCGCCAGCAGCTTGGCCGATGGCCGCACAGATACGCAGTATTTT. It is translated as CASSLADGRTDTQYF.

In its sample, this clonotype was seen a few times. The chain has TRBV20-1 and TRBJ2-3; D is unresolved. Germline V gives CDR1 DFQATT, CDR2 SNEGSKA (reference sequence). The CDR3 covers 13 residues. The germline V and J ends were trimmed by 5 bases and 3 bases, with 12 bases remaining between them. The CDR3 loop is CSAYPPGTDTQYF. The CDR3 bases are TGCAGTGCTTACCCTCCGGGTACAGATACGCAGTATTTT.

Concerning this clonotype itself: This clone may be a read error of a much larger clone one base away. The chain is built from TRBV5-1 and TRBJ2-5; D perhaps matches TRBD2 (6 bases). Germline V gives CDR1 SGHRS, CDR2 YFSETQ. The CDR3 covers 14 residues. CDR3 in DNA: TGCGCCAGCAGCTTGGACTCGGGGGAAGAGACCCTGTACTTC. Protein sequence: CASSLDSGEETLYF.